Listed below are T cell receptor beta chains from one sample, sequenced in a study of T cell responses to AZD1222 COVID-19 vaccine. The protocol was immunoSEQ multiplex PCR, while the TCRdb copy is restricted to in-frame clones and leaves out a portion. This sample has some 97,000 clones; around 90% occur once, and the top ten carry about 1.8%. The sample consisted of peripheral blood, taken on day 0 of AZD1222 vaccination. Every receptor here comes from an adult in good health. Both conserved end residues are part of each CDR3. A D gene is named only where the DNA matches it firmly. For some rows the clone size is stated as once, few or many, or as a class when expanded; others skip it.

TGTGCCAGCGTGCGGGGCCTTGGCAATCAGCCCCAGCATTTT,CASVRGLGNQPQHF,TRBV28,TRBJ1-5,NA,NA
TGCAGCGTTGAAGGGGAAGGGTGGGGTCAGCCCCAGCATTTT,CSVEGEGWGQPQHF,TRBV29-1,TRBJ1-5,NA,NA
TGTGCCAGCAGTTTAGCACACACCACAGGTCCCAACACTGAAGCTTTCTTT,CASSLAHTTGPNTEAFF,TRBV28,TRBJ1-1,NA,NA
TGTGCCAGCAGTCACCAGCGCGATAGCTCCTACAATGAGCAGTTCTTC,CASSHQRDSSYNEQFF,TRBV6-2/TRBV6-3,TRBJ2-1,NA,NA
TGTGCCAGCAGTGCCTTTGGCAATCAGCCCCAGCATTTT,CASSAFGNQPQHF,TRBV6-2/TRBV6-3,TRBJ1-5,NA,NA
TGCAGCGTTGGGTACGGGGGCTTGTGGGAGCAGTACTTC,CSVGYGGLWEQYF,TRBV29-1,TRBJ2-7,NA,NA
TGTGCCAGCAGCCAAGATGACCGGACAGGGTACACTGAAGCTTTCTTT,CASSQDDRTGYTEAFF,TRBV14,TRBJ1-1,TRBD1,once
TGCGCCAGCAGCTCGGGGGACAGGGAATTACTGAACACCGGGGAGCTGTTTTTT,CASSSGDRELLNTGELFF,TRBV5-1,TRBJ2-2,TRBD1,NA
TGTGCCTGGAGTGTGCCGGGACAGGGAACCGATGGCAATCAGCCCCAGCATTTT,CAWSVPGQGTDGNQPQHF,TRBV30,TRBJ1-5,TRBD1,NA
TGTGCTAGTGGTTTTTTCCTCGGCGGGGACACCGGGGAGCTGTTTTTT,CASGFFLGGDTGELFF,TRBV12-5,TRBJ2-2,NA,NA
TGTGCCAGCAGTTTTGGAGGAGGAAACACCATATATTTT,CASSFGGGNTIYF,TRBV27,TRBJ1-3,NA,few
TGTGCCAGCTTCGGGACAGAGATAAATACGCAGTATTTT,CASFGTEINTQYF,TRBV6-5,TRBJ2-3,TRBD1,once
TGTGCCAGCAGCCCCCGGAGGGGCAGGACCACCTTTAGAGAGCTGTTTTTT,CASSPRRGRTTFRELFF,TRBV7-8,TRBJ2-2,NA,NA
TGTGCCAGCAGCCAAAATACAGGGGAAGTGAACACTGAAGCTTTCTTT,CASSQNTGEVNTEAFF,TRBV4-2,TRBJ1-1,TRBD1,NA
TGTGCCAGCAGTGACTCAGACAGGGGAGAGCAGTTCTTC,CASSDSDRGEQFF,TRBV6-4,TRBJ2-1,TRBD1,once
TGTGCCAGCAGCTCGACGGGAATGAACACTGAAGCTTTCTTT,CASSSTGMNTEAFF,TRBV13,TRBJ1-1,NA,NA
TGCAGCGTCGGACTACCAACCTACAATGAGCAGTTCTTC,CSVGLPTYNEQFF,TRBV29-1,TRBJ2-1,NA,NA
TGTGCCAGTTCTAGCGGGTTTGCCTACGAGCAGTACTTC,CASSSGFAYEQYF,TRBV7-2,TRBJ2-7,TRBD2,NA
TGCGCCAGCAAATTGAGTGTCGGTACGGCCAAAAACATTCAGTACTTC,CASKLSVGTAKNIQYF,TRBV4-1,TRBJ2-4,NA,few
TGTGCCAGCAGCTTCACGCAACTAGAGACCCAGTACTTC,CASSFTQLETQYF,TRBV7-2,TRBJ2-5,NA,once
TGTGCCAGCAGCTTAGGCAAAGGTTGGGCGGAGACCCAGTACTTC,CASSLGKGWAETQYF,TRBV7-9,TRBJ2-5,NA,NA
TGTGCCAGCAGTTGGCCCAATCAGCCCCAGCATTTT,CASSWPNQPQHF,TRBV12-3/TRBV12-4,TRBJ1-5,NA,NA
TGTGCCAGTAGTTCGGAACAGGGGTTCAATACGCAGTATTTT,CASSSEQGFNTQYF,TRBV19,TRBJ2-3,TRBD1,NA
TGTGCCATCAGTGGACAGCTGAACACTGAAGCTTTCTTT,CAISGQLNTEAFF,TRBV10-3,TRBJ1-1,NA,NA
TGTGCCAGCAGCTACGGACTAGCGGGAGGAATGCGGGGGGAGCTGTTTTTT,CASSYGLAGGMRGELFF,TRBV11-3,TRBJ2-2,TRBD2,NA
TGTGCCAGCTCACCAGCCGGGGACACCATATATTTT,CASSPAGDTIYF,TRBV18,TRBJ1-3,NA,NA
TGTGCCAGCAGCTCGACCGGGACAGCCTCTTTTTACGGGGCCAACGTCCTGACTTTC,CASSSTGTASFYGANVLTF,TRBV11-2,TRBJ2-6,TRBD1,NA
TGTGCCAGCAGCTTAGCGGGAGACCTCTCCTACGAGCAGTACTTC,CASSLAGDLSYEQYF,TRBV7-9,TRBJ2-7,NA,NA
TGTGCCAGCAGTTTAGCTAGCGGGAGGGAGGGAGAGACCCAGTACTTC,CASSLASGREGETQYF,TRBV28,TRBJ2-5,TRBD2,few
TGTGCCAGCAGTGAATATTTCGGGTTTCGACAGGGGTTGGATACGCAGTATTTT,CASSEYFGFRQGLDTQYF,TRBV25-1,TRBJ2-3,TRBD1,NA
TGTGCCAGCAGAGGGTTTAGCGGGACAATAAATGGAAACACCATATATTTT,CASRGFSGTINGNTIYF,TRBV28,TRBJ1-3,NA,NA
TGTGCCAGTAATGTCCGGGACAGTCTCCTAGCGGGAGGCTACACCTTC,CASNVRDSLLAGGYTF,TRBV2,TRBJ1-2,TRBD1,NA
TGTGCCAGCAGCTCCACGACGGGATACACAGATACGCAGTATTTT,CASSSTTGYTDTQYF,TRBV6-5,TRBJ2-3,NA,NA
TGTGCCAGCAGACACGAGGGGAGCAATCAGCCCCAGCATTTT,CASRHEGSNQPQHF,TRBV6-5,TRBJ1-5,NA,NA
TGTGCCAGCAGCGCCTCCGGGCAGACAGGGTACACTGAAGCTTTCTTT,CASSASGQTGYTEAFF,TRBV9,TRBJ1-1,TRBD1,few
TGTGCCACCATAGATGGGAGCTCCTACAATGAGCAGTTCTTC,CATIDGSSYNEQFF,TRBV25-1,TRBJ2-1,NA,NA
TGTGCCTGGAGTCTTCGGGCGCCTAGCTCCTACGAGCAGTACTTC,CAWSLRAPSSYEQYF,TRBV30,TRBJ2-7,NA,NA